One and the same sample provided the 18 T cell receptor beta chains below, sequenced in a study of prognosis after radiotherapy for stage I lung cancer. Two-round multiplex PCR amplified TCR beta CDR3 from genomic DNA. Gene-specific primers for each TRBV and TRBJ gene drove first-round PCR. TCRdb reanalysed the multiplex PCR reads using MiXCR and keeps one entry per CDR3 protein. This sample carries 9,500 to 13,000 distinct CDR3 sequences, roughly 50% of them seen once, and the ten largest clones take around 6.5%. This material consisted of PBMCs, taken before or after stereotactic body radiation therapy (not recorded which). These receptors were taken from a donor over 45 with non-small cell lung cancer.

By share, this clonotype counts as medium-sized. V and J are TRBV25-1 and TRBJ2-1, with D perhaps TRBD2 (5 bases). The germline V gene encodes CDR1 MGHDK and CDR2 SYGVNS. V was clipped by 3 bases and J by 6 bases, with 18 bases between them. CDR3 length: 16 residues. In nucleotides, the CDR3 is TGTGCCAGCAGTGAGGCCGGGATCTTTCTTGGCAATGAGCAGTTCTTC. This sequence encodes CASSEAGIFLGNEQFF.

This clonotype is labeled medium-sized. The chain employs TRBV19 and TRBJ1-2; D gene ambiguous. Germline V gene sequence: CDR1 LNHDA, CDR2 SQIVND (reference sequence). CDR3 length equals 16 residues. The V gene lost 4 bases and the J gene lost 3 bases, with 18 bases spanning the gap. The CDR3 sequence: CASSNSAVNGDYGYTF. DNA of the CDR3: TGTGCCAGTAGTAATTCAGCCGTTAACGGGGACTATGGCTACACCTTC.

The V call is TRBV19, the J call TRBJ2-2; 8 nucleotides align to TRBD1. J was trimmed by 0 bases and V by 10 bases; bases with no gene match: 4. CDR1 and CDR2 (germline): LNHDA, SQIVND (reference sequence). The CDR3 contains 14 residues. The CDR3 spells CATRQGSNTGELFF. The CDR3 region has the DNA TGTGCCACCAGACAGGGGTCGAACACCGGGGAGCTGTTTTTT.

This clonotype was detected many times. V is TRBV9 and J is TRBJ2-5; no firm D call. Germline CDR1 and CDR2: SGDLS and YYNGEE. With 2 bases removed from V and 5 bases from J, the gap between germline ends came to 10 bases. CDR3 length: 13 residues. The CDR3 loop is CASSVRPGETQYF. In DNA form, the CDR3 reads TGTGCCAGCAGCGTTCGGCCTGGCGAGACCCAGTACTTC.

CDR3 in DNA: TGTGCCAGCAGCTTGACAGGGTCGTCCGAGCAGTACTTC. Translated, it gives CASSLTGSSEQYF. The chain recombines TRBV7-3 with TRBJ2-7; 7 bases are shared with TRBD1. The CDR3 loop spans 13 amino acids. V trimming: 3 bases; J trimming: 6 bases; junction bases outside the gene matches: 5. Germline CDR1 reads SGHTA; CDR2 reads FQGTGA.

Ten or more counts support this clonotype. The rearrangement joins TRBV18 to TRBJ2-3, with unresolved D. Per the germline V gene, CDR1 is KGHSH and CDR2 is LQKENI. The CDR3 is 14 residues long. The V end was cut by 5 bases, the J end by 2 bases, with 11 bases between. CDR3 sequence reads: CASSKGSNTDTQYF. In nucleotides, the CDR3 is TGTGCCAGCTCAAAAGGCTCCAACACAGATACGCAGTATTTT. Combining the CDR3 with reference TRBV18 and TRBJ2-3 gives the whole variable domain NAGVMQNPRHLVRRRGQEARLRCSPMKGHSHVYWYRQLPEEGLKFMVYLQKENIIDESGMPKERFSAEFPKEGPSILRIQQVVRGDSAAYFCASSKGSNTDTQYFGPGTRLTVL.

V usage is TRBV6-2 or TRBV6-3 and J usage is TRBJ2-3; 8 bases fit TRBD2. Looked up from germline, CDR1 is MNHEY and CDR2 is SVGEGT. V was pared by 6 bases and J by 0 bases, with 5 bases of the junction left unmatched. This CDR3 is built from 15 residues. This CDR3 is CASSPRGASTDTQYF. The CDR3 nucleotides read TGTGCCAGCAGCCCGCGGGGGGCCAGCACAGATACGCAGTATTTT.

In its sample, this clonotype is medium-sized. The chain couples TRBV6-1 to TRBJ1-5; weak D call: TRBD1 (5 bases). The CDR3 length is 16 residues. Trimming left V 6 bases short and J 1 base short, with 16 bases between. Germline V gives CDR1 MNHNS, CDR2 SASEGT. Here the CDR3 DNA reads TGTGCCAGCAGCCCCCTGACGGGGGTCAGCAATCAGCCCCAGCATTTT. Translating gives CASSPLTGVSNQPQHF.

The chain recombines TRBV4-1 with TRBJ1-6; D gene uncertain. V was cut by 0 bases and J by 9 bases, with 12 bases left in between. The CDR3 covers 15 residues. From germline, CDR1 is MGHRA and CDR2 YSYEKL. The CDR3 DNA follows: TGCGCCAGCAGCCAAGACTTGTGTCTGGGTTCACCCCTCCACTTT. Its translation is CASSQDLCLGSPLHF.

Many counts were recorded for this clonotype. This likely comes from a read error, as the CDR3 has no conserved phenylalanine or tryptophan at its end. The chain uses TRBV18 and TRBJ1-5; D is ambiguous. V lost 2 bases to trimming and J lost 3 bases, with 11 bases between them. Germline V gene lookup returns CDR1 KGHSH and CDR2 LQKENI. The CDR3 length is 15 residues. CDR3 in amino acids: CASSPNLGPNQPQHL. Written as DNA, the CDR3 is TGTGCCAGCTCACCAAACCTGGGTCCCAATCAGCCCCAGCATCTT.

This clonotype was seen ten or more times. This rearrangement joins TRBV7-8 to TRBJ1-4; no reliable D call. There are 12 residues in the CDR3. Germline V lookup: CDR1 SGHVS, CDR2 FQNEAQ. V dropped 1 base and J dropped 4 bases, with 1 base sitting between them. This CDR3 is CASSLVNEKLFF. CDR3 coding DNA: TGTGCCAGCAGCTTAGTTAATGAAAAACTGTTTTTT.

This sequence joins TRBV2 and TRBJ2-7, with 9 bases fitting TRBD1. The CDR3 totals 14 residues. V dropped 6 bases and J dropped 4; count of bases not matched to a gene: 7. Germline CDR1 SNHLY, CDR2 FYNNEI. DNA of the CDR3: TGTGCCAGCAGAAAACAGGGGGCCGCGTACGAGCAGTACTTC. It specifies CASRKQGAAYEQYF. Filled out from reference TRBV2 and TRBJ2-7, the complete variable domain reads EPEVTQTPSHQVTQMGQEVILRCVPISNHLYFYWYRQILGQKVEFLVSFYNNEISEKSEIFDDQFSVERPDGSNFTLKIRSTKLEDSAMYFCASRKQGAAYEQYFGPGTRLTVT.

With regard to this clonotype: A single base separates this from a much larger clone, so it may be a read error. The gene calls are TRBV15 and TRBJ2-7; D is unclear. Germline lookup yields CDR1 LNHNV and CDR2 YYDKDF (reference sequence). V was cut by 7 bases and J by 1 base, with 11 bases left in between. The CDR3 has 13 amino acids. CDR3 nucleotide sequence: TGTGCCACCATCAGTCATGCGTCCTACGAGCAGTACTTC. Its protein product is CATISHASYEQYF. Combining the CDR3 with reference TRBV15 and TRBJ2-7 gives the whole variable domain DAMVIQNPRYQVTQFGKPVTLSCSQTLNHNVMYWYQQKSSQAPKLLFHYYDKDFNNEADTPDNFQSRRPNTSFCFLDIRSPGLGDTAMYLCATISHASYEQYFGPGTRLTVT.

For this clonotype: A read error is likely here: a far larger clone is one base away. This chain connects TRBV7-9 to TRBJ2-3; D unclear. CDR1 is SEHNR, CDR2 FQNEAQ, per germline (reference sequence). The CDR3 has 13 residues. The CDR3 nucleotides are TGTGCCAGCAGGAGGAGTAGCACATATACGCAGTATTTT. The encoded protein is CASRRSSTYTQYF.

This clonotype has ten or more counts. The CDR3 coding sequence is TGTGCCAGCAGCTTAGGGGGAGGTCAAGAGACCCAGTACTTC. This codes for CASSLGGGQETQYF. V usage is TRBV13 and J usage is TRBJ2-5; D possibly corresponds to TRBD2 (6 bases). There are 14 residues in the CDR3. Trimming removed 0 bases at V and 2 bases at J, with 7 bases between. Germline CDR1 is PRHDT and CDR2 is FYEKMQ (reference sequence).

This clonotype was seen many times. The CDR3 sequence is CSVDGRWGAGSTDTQYF. The DNA of the CDR3 is TGCAGCGTTGACGGGAGGTGGGGGGCAGGGAGTACAGATACGCAGTATTTT. This chain connects TRBV29-1 to TRBJ2-3; D is perhaps TRBD2 (7 bases). Per germline, CDR1 SQVTM and CDR2 ANQGSEA. Trimming shortened V by 3 bases and J by 3 bases, and 22 bases separated the two germline ends. The CDR3 sequence is 17 residues long.

By sample fraction, this clonotype is medium-sized (0.01 to 0.1%). The V call is TRBV24-1, the J call TRBJ2-6; D not certain. CDR1 KGHDR and CDR2 SFDVKD come from the germline V gene. Deletions cut 1 base from V and 0 bases from J, with 3 bases between. The length of the CDR3 is 15 residues. The CDR3 is CATSDLRSGANVLTF. DNA for the CDR3: TGTGCCACCAGTGATTTACGCTCTGGGGCCAACGTCCTGACTTTC.

By share, this clonotype counts as medium-sized. V is TRBV6-1 and J is TRBJ1-4, with TRBD1 matching over 11 bases. The J segment lost 8 bases and the V segment lost 6 bases, leaving 5 bases of the junction unmatched. The CDR3 is 14 amino acids. Looked up from germline, CDR1 is MNHNS and CDR2 is SASEGT. In DNA form, the CDR3 reads TGTGCCAGCAGGGGACAGGGGGGTAGGGAAAAACTGTTTTTT. Protein sequence: CASRGQGGREKLFF.